These 27 T cell receptor beta chains came from one sample sequenced in a study of shared clonotypes between healthy human individuals. TCRdb's copy holds only in-frame clones and misses some; the assay was immunoSEQ multiplex PCR. This table holds millions of clones, roughly 94% found once. Naive CD8 populations comprised CD45RO-negative cells positively selected for CCR7, excluding terminally differentiated effector memory CD45RA+ cells. The sequenced material came from naive CD8+ T cells sorted from blood. These receptors were obtained from a man in his late teens or twenties in good health.

The chain links TRBV10-1 to TRBJ2-7; perhaps TRBD2 as D (6 bases). Trimming removed 4 bases at V and 2 bases at J, with 9 bases between. The CDR3 is 13 residues long. The germline V gene encodes CDR1 WNHNN and CDR2 SYGVQD (reference sequence). CDR3 sequence reads: CASSVPGAYEQYF. CDR3 nucleotide sequence: TGCGCCAGCAGTGTCCCGGGGGCCTACGAGCAGTACTTC.

The chain combines TRBV28 with TRBJ1-1; the match to TRBD1 covers 9 bases. V dropped 5 bases and J dropped 5; count of bases not matched to a gene: 3. CDR1 is MDHEN, CDR2 SYDVKM, per germline. This CDR3 is built from 13 residues. CDR3 nucleotides: TGTGCCAGCAGTCCAGGGACAGGGACTGAAGCTTTCTTT. This gives the protein CASSPGTGTEAFF.

The chain joins TRBV27 to TRBJ1-6, with unresolved D. Germline CDR1 reads MNHEY; CDR2 reads SMNVEV (reference sequence). V lost 3 bases to trimming and J lost 0 bases, with 12 bases between them. The CDR3 consists of 17 residues. The CDR3 region has the DNA TGTGCCAGCAGTTTTTTACCAGGTAGCTCCTATAATTCACCCCTCCACTTT. Its translation is CASSFLPGSSYNSPLHF.

This clone was recorded a few times. The chain carries TRBV5-4 and TRBJ2-7; either TRBD1 or TRBD2 may supply D (5 bases each). The CDR3 has 12 amino acids. V gave up 3 bases and J gave up 3 bases, with 7 bases separating them. In germline, CDR1 is SGHNT, CDR2 YYREEE (reference sequence). The CDR3 loop is CASSWDDYEQYF. For the CDR3, the DNA is TGTGCCAGCAGCTGGGACGACTACGAGCAGTACTTC.

The V and J genes are TRBV19 and TRBJ2-7; no clear D gene. Per the germline V gene, CDR1 is LNHDA and CDR2 is SQIVND (reference sequence). The CDR3 contains 13 residues. V was cut by 3 bases and J by 3 bases, with 9 bases left in between. CDR3 DNA sequence: TGTGCCAGTAGTATGGGCGAAAACTACGAGCAGTACTTC. Protein product: CASSMGENYEQYF.

The chain has TRBV7-9 and TRBJ2-1; maybe TRBD2 (5 bases). There are 13 residues in the CDR3. V gave up 11 bases and J gave up 5 bases, with 16 bases separating them. CDR1 and CDR2 from the germline V gene are SEHNR and FQNEAQ (reference sequence). CDR3 loop: CASLLADNNEQFF. The CDR3 DNA is TGTGCCTCGCTTCTAGCCGATAACAATGAGCAGTTCTTC.

This chain joins TRBV14 and TRBJ2-7; D is uncertain. The CDR3 runs 13 residues. CDR1 and CDR2 from the germline V gene are SGHDN and FVKESK. Trimming removed 1 base at V and 3 bases at J, with 7 bases between. The CDR3 loop reads CASSQAGSYEQYF. The CDR3 region has the DNA TGTGCCAGCAGCCAAGCGGGCAGCTACGAGCAGTACTTC.

The chain employs TRBV4-1 and TRBJ1-6, with TRBD1 as a possible D gene (5 bases). This CDR3 region has 15 residues. Looked up from germline, CDR1 is MGHRA and CDR2 is YSYEKL. The V and J ends lost 6 bases and 0 bases respectively, with 9 bases between them. As DNA, the CDR3 is TGCGCCAGCAGAACCCAGGGCTCCTATAATTCACCCCTCCACTTT. Translated, it gives CASRTQGSYNSPLHF.

The gene calls are TRBV4-1 and TRBJ2-5; TRBD1 or TRBD2 may be the D gene (5 bases each). The better agreement between TRBJ2-7 and the DNA end casts doubt on the J call. Germline loops: CDR1 MGHRA, CDR2 YSYEKL. CDR3 size: 17 residues. The CDR3 here is CASSQETAGALAYEQYF. CDR3 nucleotide sequence: TGCGCCAGCAGCCAAGAAACCGCCGGGGCCCTGGCGTACGAGCAGTACTTC.

V gene TRBV6-4 combines with J gene TRBJ2-5; TRBD2 agrees at 13 bases. V dropped 5 bases and J dropped 2; count of bases not matched to a gene: 17. Germline V CDR1 and CDR2: MRHNA, SNTAGT. The CDR3 runs 20 residues. The CDR3 loop reads CASSHLGTSGTCEWQETQYF. Written as DNA, the CDR3 is TGTGCCAGCAGTCACCTAGGGACTAGCGGGACCTGCGAATGGCAAGAGACCCAGTACTTC.

V and J are TRBV7-9 and TRBJ2-7; TRBD1 is a possible D gene (6 bases). There are 14 residues in the CDR3. Trimming cost V 5 bases and J 3 bases, with 14 bases left between them. CDR1 is SEHNR and CDR2 is FQNEAQ in the germline V gene (reference sequence). The CDR3 loop reads CASSTGTRGYEQYF. CDR3 coding DNA: TGTGCCAGCAGCACCGGGACCAGGGGCTACGAGCAGTACTTC.

This chain joins TRBV4-1 and TRBJ1-4; tentatively, D is TRBD1 (6 bases). The CDR3 covers 15 residues. V was cut by 4 bases and J by 5 bases, with 14 bases left in between. Germline loops: CDR1 MGHRA, CDR2 YSYEKL. CDR3 amino acids: CASSPEPGQNEKLFF. In DNA form, the CDR3 reads TGCGCCAGCAGCCCTGAACCGGGACAAAATGAAAAACTGTTTTTT.

The chain links TRBV27 to TRBJ2-7; tentative D call: TRBD1 (7 bases). The CDR3 has 17 residues. Trimming removed 2 bases from V and 3 bases from J, with 20 bases in between. Germline V CDR1 and CDR2: MNHEY, SMNVEV (reference sequence). The CDR3 here is CASSLLTSRGIVYEQYF. Written as DNA, the CDR3 is TGTGCCAGCAGTTTACTTACTAGCAGGGGGATTGTCTACGAGCAGTACTTC.

The chain links TRBV7-9 to TRBJ1-1; D remains unclear. The CDR3 consists of 18 residues. Germline values: CDR1 SEHNR, CDR2 FQNEAQ (reference sequence). The V gene lost 5 bases and the J gene lost 1 base, with 23 bases spanning the gap. The CDR3 sequence: CASSHPVISDKSNTEAFF. Here the CDR3 DNA reads TGTGCCAGCAGCCATCCCGTAATATCAGACAAGTCGAACACTGAAGCTTTCTTT.

V usage is TRBV6-5 and J usage is TRBJ2-2; D tentatively reads TRBD1 or TRBD2 (6 bases each). The CDR3 extends over 14 amino acids. Deletions cut 5 bases from V and 9 bases from J, with 16 bases between. Germline V gene data show CDR1 as MNHEY and CDR2 as SVGAGI. The CDR3 spells CASSGWGADRELFF. Here the CDR3 DNA reads TGTGCCAGCAGTGGGTGGGGGGCGGACCGGGAGCTGTTTTTT.

This chain connects TRBV29-1 to TRBJ2-5; D may match TRBD1 or TRBD2 (5 bases each). The CDR3 covers 15 residues. Germline V gene data show CDR1 as SQVTM and CDR2 as ANQGSEA. Trimming removed 2 bases from V and 0 bases from J, with 13 bases in between. CDR3 sequence reads: CSVEPGRAYQETQYF. CDR3 nucleotides: TGCAGCGTTGAACCGGGACGGGCGTACCAAGAGACCCAGTACTTC.

The V gene is TRBV7-9, the J gene TRBJ1-6, with 9 positions matching TRBD1. The CDR3 has 19 amino acids. J lost 0 bases, V lost 4 bases, and 10 bases had no gene match. The germline gives CDR1 SEHNR, CDR2 FQNEAQ (reference sequence). The DNA for the CDR3 is TGTGCCAGCAGCTCAAGTTCCGGGACAGGGAGCTCCTATAATTCACCCCTCCACTTT. It encodes CASSSSSGTGSSYNSPLHF.

The genes are TRBV7-6 and TRBJ2-7; D gene uncertain. The CDR3 runs to 11 residues. Germline V gene lookup returns CDR1 SGHVS and CDR2 FNYEAQ. Trimming stripped 5 bases from V and 6 bases from J, with 8 bases between. CDR3 protein: CASSPSTEQYF. In DNA, the CDR3 is TGTGCCAGCAGCCCCTCTACCGAGCAGTACTTC.

In regard to this clone: The same CDR3 is also encoded by other DNA sequences in this sample. CDR3 coding DNA: TGTGCCAGCAGTTTACGGGGTCCTTATAATTCACCCCTCCACTTT. It yields the protein CASSLRGPYNSPLHF. The chain carries TRBV28 and TRBJ1-6; no firm D call. The CDR3 is 15 residues long. Trimming left V 2 bases short and J 4 bases short, with 9 bases between. The germline V gene has CDR1 MDHEN and CDR2 SYDVKM. The full variable domain, completed using reference TRBV28 and TRBJ1-6, is DVKVTQSSRYLVKRTGEKVFLECVQDMDHENMFWYRQDPGLGLRLIYFSYDVKMKEKGDIPEGYSVSREKKERFSLILESASTNQTSMYLCASSLRGPYNSPLHFGNGTRLTVT.

The chain has TRBV2 and TRBJ2-5; the match to TRBD1 covers 10 bases. CDR1 and CDR2 (germline): SNHLY, FYNNEI. The CDR3 contains 14 residues. Unmatched junction bases numbered 10, after V lost 8 bases and J lost 7 bases. CDR3 loop: CASHSGTGDLTQYF. The CDR3 bases are TGTGCCAGCCACTCGGGGACAGGGGATCTGACCCAGTACTTC. Combining the CDR3 with reference TRBV2 and TRBJ2-5 gives the whole variable domain EPEVTQTPSHQVTQMGQEVILRCVPISNHLYFYWYRQILGQKVEFLVSFYNNEISEKSEIFDDQFSVERPDGSNFTLKIRSTKLEDSAMYFCASHSGTGDLTQYFGPGTRLLVL.

In this sample, this clone turned up once. The chain has TRBV5-6 and TRBJ2-1; D uncertain. Germline V gene lookup returns CDR1 SGHDT and CDR2 YYEEEE. The CDR3 is 13 residues long. Trimming cost V 0 bases and J 7 bases, with 8 bases left between them. CDR3 region: CASSLELRNEQFF. CDR3 nucleotide sequence: TGTGCCAGCAGCTTGGAGCTTCGTAATGAGCAGTTCTTC.

This clone has a single count. V usage is TRBV4-1 and J usage is TRBJ1-1; D unclear. CDR1 and CDR2 from the germline V gene are MGHRA and YSYEKL. V was trimmed by 5 bases and J by 0 bases, leaving 13 bases between them. The CDR3 runs 15 residues. CDR3 in amino acids: CASSYRTGMNTEAFF. Here the CDR3 DNA reads TGCGCCAGCAGCTATCGAACCGGGATGAACACTGAAGCTTTCTTT.

This clone occurred once. The CDR3 bases are TGTGCCAGCAGCTTATACCGCCGGGCCTACGAGCAGTACTTC. Protein: CASSLYRRAYEQYF. This sequence joins TRBV11-2 and TRBJ2-7, with D uncertain. Germline CDR1 reads SGHAT; CDR2 reads FQNNGV. This CDR3 has 14 amino acids. The V end was cut by 2 bases, the J end by 2 bases, with 10 bases between.

The genes are TRBV6-5 and TRBJ1-1, with 7 bases matching TRBD1. The V and J ends lost 4 bases and 1 base, in that order; junction bases with no gene match: 6. The germline CDR1 and CDR2 sequences are MNHEY and SVGAGI. This CDR3 spans 15 amino acids. CDR3 in amino acids: CASSSPTGSNTEAFF. The CDR3 nucleotides are TGTGCCAGCAGTTCACCGACAGGGTCGAACACTGAAGCTTTCTTT.

V usage is TRBV19 and J usage is TRBJ1-2, with 9 bases matching TRBD1. This CDR3 comprises 13 residues. Germline assignment: CDR1 LNHDA and CDR2 SQIVND (reference sequence). The ends lost 11 bases at V and 7 bases at J; junction bases unmatched: 11. CDR3 bases: TGTGCCGGAAGGGACAGGGAGGACGGTGGCTACACCTTC. It codes for CAGRDREDGGYTF.

Comments on this clone: The sample contains more than one DNA sequence encoding this CDR3. The rearrangement uses TRBV7-9 and TRBJ2-5, with D possibly TRBD2 on 7 matching bases. CDR1 and CDR2 from the germline V gene are SEHNR and FQNEAQ (reference sequence). The CDR3 runs 13 residues. Trimming removed 3 bases at V and 5 bases at J, with 10 bases between. The chain's CDR3 is CASSFGGQETQYF. CDR3 bases: TGTGCCAGCAGCTTCGGGGGGCAGGAGACCCAGTACTTC. The full variable domain, its missing parts supplied by reference TRBV7-9 and TRBJ2-5, is DTGVSQNPRHKITKRGQNVTFRCDPISEHNRLYWYRQTLGQGPEFLTYFQNEAQLEKSRLLSDRFSAERPKGSFSTLEIQRTEQGDSAMYLCASSFGGQETQYFGPGTRLLVL.

CDR3 sequence reads: CASSPDRGTPYQETQYF. Here the CDR3 DNA reads TGCGCCAGCAGCCCAGACCGGGGGACCCCGTACCAAGAGACCCAGTACTTC. The chain couples TRBV5-1 to TRBJ2-5; possible D gene TRBD2, 6 bases. The CDR3 is 17 residues long. The V gene lost 4 bases and the J gene lost 0 bases, with 19 bases spanning the gap. The V gene's germline CDR1 is SGHRS and CDR2 YFSETQ.